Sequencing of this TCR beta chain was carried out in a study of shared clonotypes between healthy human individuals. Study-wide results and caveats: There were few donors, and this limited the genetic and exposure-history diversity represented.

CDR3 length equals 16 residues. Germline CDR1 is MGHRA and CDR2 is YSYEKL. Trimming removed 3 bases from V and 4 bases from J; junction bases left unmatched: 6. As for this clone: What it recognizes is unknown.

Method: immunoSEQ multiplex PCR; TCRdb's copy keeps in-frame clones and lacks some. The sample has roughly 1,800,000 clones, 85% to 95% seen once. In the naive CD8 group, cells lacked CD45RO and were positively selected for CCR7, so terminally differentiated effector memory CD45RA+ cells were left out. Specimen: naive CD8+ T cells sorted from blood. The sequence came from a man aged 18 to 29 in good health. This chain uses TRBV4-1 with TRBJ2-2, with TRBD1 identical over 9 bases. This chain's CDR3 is CASSQGLTGGTGELFF. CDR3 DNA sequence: TGCGCCAGCAGCCAGGGGTTGACAGGGGGCACCGGGGAGCTGTTTTTT.